These 25 T cell receptor beta chains came from one sample sequenced in a study of cytomegalovirus exposure and HLA in healthy donors. Use of 60 Vbeta and 13 Jbeta primers characterized the PCR. The table came from immunoSEQ multiplex PCR; TCRdb's copy has only in-frame clones and leaves some out. This table holds 150,000 to 200,000 clones, around 62% found once. Sequencing used PBMCs. These receptor sequences come from a middle-aged man in good health and CMV-seronegative.

The chain couples TRBV7-2 to TRBJ2-2, with TRBD1 identical over 9 bases. V lost 3 bases and J lost 3; bases outside the gene matches: 2. Per germline, CDR1 SGHTA and CDR2 FQGNSA. The CDR3 extends over 15 amino acids. CDR3 bases: TGTGCCAGCAGCTTCCGGACAGGGGACACCGGGGAGCTGTTTTTT. Translating it yields CASSFRTGDTGELFF.

CDR3 nucleotides: TGTGCCAGCAAATCCTTAGGGGGCTCTGGAAACACCATATATTTT. The encoded protein is CASKSLGGSGNTIYF. This sequence joins TRBV28 and TRBJ1-3; D perhaps matches TRBD1 (6 bases). CDR1 and CDR2 from the germline V gene are MDHEN and SYDVKM. Trimming pared 7 bases from V and 0 bases from J, leaving 13 bases between. This CDR3 is built from 15 residues.

CDR3: CSVGGLAGVYEQYF. CDR3 DNA sequence: TGCAGCGTCGGTGGACTAGCGGGGGTCTACGAGCAGTACTTC. This rearrangement joins TRBV29-1 to TRBJ2-5; TRBD2 matches at 13 bases. The J call may not be correct, given that the DNA end is closer to TRBJ2-7. This CDR3 has 14 amino acids. In germline, CDR1 is SQVTM, CDR2 ANQGSEA.

Comments on this clone: The same CDR3 also results from other DNA sequences found in this sample. This sequence joins TRBV29-1 and TRBJ1-5, with D maybe TRBD1 (6 bases). In germline, CDR1 is SQVTM, CDR2 ANQGSEA. The CDR3 spans 13 residues. Trimming removed 1 base from V and 2 bases from J, with 6 bases in between. The DNA of the CDR3 is TGCAGCGTTGAAGCAGGGGGCAATCAGCCCCAGCATTTT. It is translated as CSVEAGGNQPQHF.

The count of this clone is one. The V and J genes are TRBV19 and TRBJ2-6, with 9 bases fitting TRBD1. J gave up 0 bases and V 6 bases, and 3 bases lay outside the gene matches. This CDR3 spans 16 amino acids. Germline V gives CDR1 LNHDA, CDR2 SQIVND (reference sequence). The CDR3 protein is CASSGTGYSGANVLTF. The CDR3 nucleotides read TGTGCCAGTAGCGGGACAGGGTACTCTGGGGCCAACGTCCTGACTTTC.

The chain joins TRBV28 to TRBJ1-2; TRBD1 matches at 8 bases. From germline, CDR1 is MDHEN and CDR2 SYDVKM. The CDR3 length is 15 residues. The V and J ends lost 6 bases and 4 bases, in that order; junction bases with no gene match: 10. The CDR3 DNA reads as TGTGCCAGCAGCCGACCCACTACAGGGGGCTATGGCTACACCTTC. This codes for CASSRPTTGGYGYTF.

This clone showed up just a few times. The V call is TRBV4-1, the J call TRBJ2-3; 7 positions match TRBD2. CDR1 is MGHRA, CDR2 YSYEKL, per germline. This CDR3 contains 17 residues. V lost 4 bases, J lost 4 bases, and 14 bases stayed unmatched. The CDR3 DNA reads as TGCGCCAGCAGCCCCGATCGGACTAGGGAGTATGCAGATACGCAGTATTTT. Amino acid sequence: CASSPDRTREYADTQYF.

This clone is a singleton in its sample. The chain links TRBV19 to TRBJ2-1; 9 positions match TRBD2. The V gene's germline CDR1 is LNHDA and CDR2 SQIVND (reference sequence). The CDR3 runs to 16 residues. J lost 3 bases, V lost 6 bases, and 9 bases had no gene match. CDR3 nucleotide sequence: TGTGCCAGTAGCCCAAACTTAGCGGGGGTCTACAATGAGCAGTTCTTC. The encoded protein is CASSPNLAGVYNEQFF.

This sequence joins TRBV6-5 and TRBJ2-1; 10 bases are shared with TRBD2. Germline CDR1 is MNHEY and CDR2 is SVGAGI. The CDR3 sequence is 16 residues long. After removal of 0 bases from V and 4 bases from J, the junction contained 3 bases not matched to a gene. CDR3 in amino acids: CASSYSNSGGYNEQFF. The CDR3 region has the DNA TGTGCCAGCAGTTACTCGAATAGCGGGGGGTACAATGAGCAGTTCTTC.

The chain links TRBV11-3 to TRBJ1-1; perhaps TRBD1 as D (6 bases). Trimming left V 6 bases short and J 0 bases short, with 11 bases between. The germline CDR1 and CDR2 sequences are SGHNT and YENEEA. The CDR3 sequence is 14 residues long. The CDR3 reads CASSKDSVNTEAFF. CDR3 in DNA: TGTGCCAGCAGTAAGGACAGTGTGAACACTGAAGCTTTCTTT.

This chain joins TRBV7-2 and TRBJ1-3, with a possible D match to TRBD1 (5 bases). This CDR3 is built from 15 residues. The germline CDR1 and CDR2 sequences are SGHTA and FQGNSA. V was pared by 5 bases and J by 3 bases, with 14 bases between. DNA of the CDR3: TGTGCCAGCAGCCGGTGGGGGGGAAATGGAAACACCATATATTTT. Translated, it gives CASSRWGGNGNTIYF.

The chain combines TRBV6-5 with TRBJ2-2; 9 positions agree with TRBD1. This CDR3 region has 15 residues. With V trimmed by 6 bases and J by 0 bases, 2 bases remained unmatched. CDR1 and CDR2 (germline): MNHEY, SVGAGI. As DNA, the CDR3 is TGTGCCAGCAGGGGGACAGGGCCGAACACCGGGGAGCTGTTTTTT. Encoded protein: CASRGTGPNTGELFF.

The V gene is TRBV29-1, the J gene TRBJ2-2; D is perhaps TRBD1 (5 bases). This CDR3 is 13 amino acids long. V lost 5 bases to trimming and J lost 5 bases, with 12 bases between them. Germline assignment: CDR1 SQVTM and CDR2 ANQGSEA. The CDR3 nucleotides read TGCAGCGTTCCATCATCAGGGACCGGGGAGCTGTTTTTT. This translates into CSVPSSGTGELFF.

This sequence joins TRBV15 and TRBJ1-2, with D maybe TRBD1 (6 bases). This CDR3 is 14 amino acids long. Germline V gene data show CDR1 as LNHNV and CDR2 as YYDKDF (reference sequence). V was trimmed by 0 bases and J by 5 bases, leaving 10 bases between them. The CDR3: CATSRDRQAYGYTF. The CDR3 DNA is TGTGCCACCAGCAGAGATAGACAGGCGTATGGCTACACCTTC. Variable domain in full (rest from reference TRBV15 and TRBJ1-2): DAMVIQNPRYQVTQFGKPVTLSCSQTLNHNVMYWYQQKSSQAPKLLFHYYDKDFNNEADTPDNFQSRRPNTSFCFLDIRSPGLGDTAMYLCATSRDRQAYGYTFGSGTRLTVV.

This chain links TRBV5-1 with TRBJ1-1, with TRBD1 as a possible D gene (5 bases). Trimming pared 0 bases from V and 2 bases from J, leaving 11 bases between. This CDR3 spans 15 amino acids. Germline V gives CDR1 SGHRS, CDR2 YFSETQ. The CDR3 region is CASSLADTPNTEAFF. CDR3 bases: TGCGCCAGCAGCTTGGCGGACACGCCAAACACTGAAGCTTTCTTT.

The chain joins TRBV6-5 to TRBJ1-6; D is uncertain. V was cut by 4 bases and J by 6 bases, with 7 bases left in between. The CDR3 consists of 13 residues. Per germline, CDR1 MNHEY and CDR2 SVGAGI. CDR3 loop: CASSSRLNSPLHF. CDR3 in DNA: TGTGCCAGCAGTTCCAGGCTTAATTCACCCCTCCACTTT.

V is TRBV7-9 and J is TRBJ2-1; D is possibly TRBD2 (5 bases). The germline V gene has CDR1 SEHNR and CDR2 FQNEAQ (reference sequence). This CDR3 is 10 amino acids long. V was cut by 3 bases and J by 14 bases, with 8 bases left in between. The CDR3 nucleotides are TGTGCCAGCAGCTTGGCTAGCAAGTTCTTC. The encoded protein is CASSLASKFF.

The chain carries TRBV5-1 and TRBJ1-5; tentative D call: TRBD1 (5 bases). Trimming took 1 base from V and 2 from J, leaving 10 bases between them. In germline, CDR1 is SGHRS, CDR2 YFSETQ. The CDR3 loop spans 15 amino acids. The CDR3 here is CASSLQGRGNQPQHF. CDR3 nucleotide sequence: TGCGCCAGCAGCTTGCAGGGAAGGGGCAATCAGCCCCAGCATTTT.

The genes are TRBV5-4 and TRBJ2-2; possible D gene TRBD2, 5 bases. The CDR3 loop spans 16 amino acids. Per the germline V gene, CDR1 is SGHNT and CDR2 is YYREEE (reference sequence). Between the trimmed V and J ends, which lost 0 bases and 5 bases, there was a span of 14 bases. The CDR3 DNA is TGTGCCAGCAGCTTGGTCCCGGGGTGGGAAACCGGGGAGCTGTTTTTT. Its translation: CASSLVPGWETGELFF.

This clone was detected only a few times. This chain joins TRBV5-4 and TRBJ2-7, with TRBD2 identical over 13 bases. V was clipped by 1 base and J by 6 bases; unmatched bases: 1. The CDR3 loop spans 14 amino acids. Germline V gene sequence: CDR1 SGHNT, CDR2 YYREEE (reference sequence). For the CDR3, the DNA is TGTGCCAGCAGCTTGTGGACTAGCGGGAGCGAGCAGTACTTC. Translating it yields CASSLWTSGSEQYF.

The genes are TRBV7-8 and TRBJ1-1; D gene unclear. Germline V gene sequence: CDR1 SGHVS, CDR2 FQNEAQ. The CDR3 contains 14 residues. Trimming took off 2 bases at V and 4 bases at J, with 11 bases between the two ends. CDR3 in DNA: TGTGCCAGCAGCTTATCGCGGGGAATCACTGAAGCTTTCTTT. It specifies CASSLSRGITEAFF.

V is TRBV29-1 and J is TRBJ2-7; D perhaps matches TRBD2 (5 bases). The CDR3 contains 13 residues. V lost 7 bases and J 6 bases, leaving 19 bases between the germline ends. The germline gives CDR1 SQVTM, CDR2 ANQGSEA. The CDR3: CSGGERNPSEQYF. CDR3 coding DNA: TGCAGCGGGGGAGAACGGAACCCCTCCGAGCAGTACTTC.

This clone has only a few counts. The chain combines TRBV14 with TRBJ2-2, with TRBD2 matching 8 bases. This CDR3 contains 15 residues. J lost 6 bases, V lost 7 bases, and 10 bases had no gene match. The germline gives CDR1 SGHDN, CDR2 FVKESK. The CDR3 region is CASTSGTRSAGELFF. Written as DNA, the CDR3 is TGTGCCAGCACCTCCGGGACTAGGAGCGCCGGGGAGCTGTTTTTT.

This clone showed up just once. The chain couples TRBV5-4 to TRBJ2-5; weak D call: TRBD2 (5 bases). The last part of the DNA fits TRBJ2-7 better; the J call may be wrong. CDR3 length: 13 residues. CDR1 and CDR2 from the germline V gene are SGHNT and YYREEE (reference sequence). The CDR3 here is CASSLRGTYEQYF. The CDR3 nucleotides are TGTGCCAGCAGCTTGCGGGGTACCTACGAGCAGTACTTC.

This clone was found a few times. The V call is TRBV7-2, the J call TRBJ2-1; 8 bases are shared with TRBD2. Germline V CDR1 and CDR2: SGHTA, FQGNSA. J lost 0 bases, V lost 5 bases, and 6 bases had no gene match. The CDR3 length is 16 residues. The CDR3 sequence: CASSLSGSSSYNEQFF. Here the CDR3 DNA reads TGTGCCAGCAGCCTAAGCGGGAGCTCCTCCTACAATGAGCAGTTCTTC.